This TCR beta chain was sequenced for a study of T cell responses to AZD1222 COVID-19 vaccine. The wider study: Second-dose schedules of about 4 or about 12 weeks were combined.

Study outcomes and limitations: Variant regions that are unmutated are reportedly the target of nearly half of spike-specific TCRs. Clonal diversity was possibly underestimated, and the donors were mostly white British, with more females. With dominance at 160-218 and 743-854, vaccine-associated CD4 TCRs spanned spike.

From germline, CDR1 is MNHEY and CDR2 SVGAGI. The V end was cut by 7 bases, the J end by 1 base, with 10 bases between. The CDR3 has 14 residues. Only in-frame clones appear in the TCRdb table, and some are missing; sequencing was by immunoSEQ multiplex PCR. Of 60,000 or so clones in the sample, approximately 80% were seen once. As regards this clone: The antigen remains undetermined.

V is TRBV6-5 and J is TRBJ2-2; D is possibly TRBD2 (6 bases). This sample comprised peripheral blood, obtained on day 0 of AZD1222 vaccination. This sequence originates from an adult in good health. The CDR3 region is CASKGGQNTGELFF. CDR3 coding DNA: TGTGCCAGCAAGGGAGGACAGAACACCGGGGAGCTGTTTTTT.